This T cell receptor beta chain comes out of a study of T-cell reconstitution after alpha-beta-depleted transplantation in children. The length of the CDR3 is 15 residues. Germline lookup yields CDR1 SNHLY and CDR2 FYNNEI. V was pared by 7 bases and J by 0 bases, with 13 bases between. The TCRbeta library was prepared with unique molecular identifiers. TCRdb itself ran the PCR reads through MiXCR, one entry per CDR3 protein. The sample consists of about 540,000 distinct CDR3 sequences, around 17% of them appearing once. The origin of this receptor is a human donor who donated a stem cell graft to a child with acute lymphoblastic leukemia. The input for sequencing was PBMCs from the stem cell graft donor, taken from the stem cell graft. This chain links TRBV2 with TRBJ2-1; either TRBD1 or TRBD2 may fit D (5 bases each). This CDR3 reads CASTTGRSSYNEQFF. The CDR3 DNA is TGTGCCAGCACAACGGGACGGAGCTCCTACAATGAGCAGTTCTTC. The full variable domain, its missing parts supplied by reference TRBV2 and TRBJ2-1, is EPEVTQTPSHQVTQMGQEVILRCVPISNHLYFYWYRQILGQKVEFLVSFYNNEISEKSEIFDDQFSVERPDGSNFTLKIRSTKLEDSAMYFCASTTGRSSYNEQFFGPGTRLTVL.